This TCR beta chain was profiled in a study of cytomegalovirus exposure and HLA in healthy donors. Points from the study as a whole: Diagnosis of cytomegalovirus status made by the classifier reportedly showed high specificity and sensitivity.

The donors were part of the validation cohort of more than 90 subjects. That cohort was separate from the first cohort, which comprised fewer than 800 subjects. A note on this clone: What it binds is not known.

Here immunoSEQ multiplex PCR was the method, and the copy in TCRdb shows in-frame clones only, minus some. The sample holds about 76,000 clones, less than 95% seen once. The length of the CDR3 is 15 residues. The V segment lost 3 bases and the J segment 16 bases; nucleotides outside the gene matches: 13. Germline CDR1 is SGDLS and CDR2 is YYNGEE. The chain couples TRBV9 to TRBJ1-6, with TRBD1 matching 10 bases. The receptor was isolated from a young woman in good health and CMV-seronegative. Source material: PBMCs. In DNA form, the CDR3 reads TGTGCCAGCAGCGAGAGGCGGGACAGGGGCCTCCCTCTCCACTTT. Translation gives CASSERRDRGLPLHF.